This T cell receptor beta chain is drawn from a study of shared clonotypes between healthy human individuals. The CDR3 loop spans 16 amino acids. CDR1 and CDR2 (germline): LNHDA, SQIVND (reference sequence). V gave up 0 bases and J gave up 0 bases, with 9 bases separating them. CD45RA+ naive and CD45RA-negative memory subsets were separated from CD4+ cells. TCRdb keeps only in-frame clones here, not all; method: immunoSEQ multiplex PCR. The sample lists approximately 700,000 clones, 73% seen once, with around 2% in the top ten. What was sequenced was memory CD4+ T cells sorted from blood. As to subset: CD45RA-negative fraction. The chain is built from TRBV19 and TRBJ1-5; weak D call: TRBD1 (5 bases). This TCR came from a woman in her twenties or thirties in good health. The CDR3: CASSIEGVHSNQPQHF. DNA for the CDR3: TGTGCCAGTAGTATAGAAGGGGTTCATAGCAATCAGCCCCAGCATTTT.